These T cell receptor beta chains were read from a single sample in a study of Tregs in tolerant kidney transplant recipients. Profiling relied on immunoSEQ multiplex PCR, and the TCRdb table lists in-frame clones only, not all of them. In the table there are more than 70,000 clones, roughly 90% of which are singletons. Specimen: CD4+ T cells from blood (PBMCs), collected 24 months after the transplant. The source is a human patient who received a combined kidney and bone marrow transplant. Some T cells may be graft donor cells. Each CDR3 is given with its conserved first and last residue. The D gene is left open where the match is weak. Not every row has a clone size; where given, it reads once, few, many or a size class.

V gene	clone size	D gene	J gene	CDR3 protein	CDR3 DNA
TRBV13	NA	NA	TRBJ2-4	CASSLPGAKNIQYF	TGTGCCAGCAGCTTACCCGGAGCCAAAAACATTCAGTACTTC
TRBV5-1	NA	NA	TRBJ2-1	CASRYHSAYNEQFF	TGCGCCAGCAGGTACCATAGCGCATACAATGAGCAGTTCTTC
TRBV18	NA	TRBD1	TRBJ2-5	CASSSPPTGAQETQYF	TGTGCCAGCTCATCCCCTCCCACAGGGGCCCAAGAGACCCAGTACTTC
TRBV7-2	once	TRBD1	TRBJ2-3	CASGQGAQGTDTQYF	TGTGCCAGCGGCCAGGGGGCGCAGGGCACAGATACGCAGTATTTT
TRBV4-2	NA	TRBD2	TRBJ2-2	CASSQDRTSWPSHTGELFF	TGTGCCAGCAGCCAAGATCGGACTAGCTGGCCTTCTCACACCGGGGAGCTGTTTTTT
TRBV7-2	NA	NA	TRBJ2-3	CASSRRTRISTDTQYF	TGTGCCAGCAGCCGTCGAACGCGGATTAGCACAGATACGCAGTATTTT
TRBV28	NA	NA	TRBJ1-2	CASSLPGRDGYTF	TGTGCCAGCAGTTTACCCGGGCGGGATGGCTACACCTTC
TRBV29-1	once	TRBD2	TRBJ2-7	CSVDPGTSGRGEQYF	TGCAGCGTTGACCCGGGGACTAGCGGGAGAGGCGAGCAGTACTTC
TRBV30	NA	TRBD2	TRBJ2-1	CAWVAGAYNEQFF	TGTGCCTGGGTAGCGGGGGCTTACAATGAGCAGTTCTTC
TRBV5-1	NA	NA	TRBJ2-5	CASSLVPIGVDQETQYF	TGCGCCAGCAGCTTGGTACCAATAGGGGTGGACCAAGAGACCCAGTACTTC
TRBV4-2	NA	TRBD2	TRBJ2-3	CASSQDLTSGTADTQYF	TGTGCCAGCAGCCAAGATTTGACTAGCGGGACCGCAGATACGCAGTATTTT
TRBV19	NA	NA	TRBJ1-5	CASSISASVGQPQHF	TGTGCCAGTAGTATCTCCGCAAGCGTTGGTCAGCCCCAGCATTTT
TRBV4-2	NA	NA	TRBJ1-3	CASSQVQPTYPLSGNTIYF	TGTGCCAGCAGCCAAGTACAGCCAACTTATCCACTCTCTGGAAACACCATATATTTT
TRBV6-5	NA	NA	TRBJ2-1	CASSYTDAAGLNEQFF	TGTGCCAGCAGTTACACCGACGCAGCGGGTCTCAATGAGCAGTTCTTC
TRBV6-5	NA	NA	TRBJ2-2	CASSWSGAGELFF	TGTGCCAGCAGTTGGTCAGGGGCCGGGGAGCTGTTTTTT
TRBV19	NA	NA	TRBJ2-5	CASSIGTGPQETQYF	TGTGCCAGTAGTATAGGCACAGGGCCCCAAGAGACCCAGTACTTC
TRBV6-6	few	NA	TRBJ1-4	CASSYWRARWEKLFF	TGTGCCAGCAGTTACTGGAGGGCGCGCTGGGAAAAACTGTTTTTT
TRBV7-9	NA	NA	TRBJ1-4	CASSFPHFEKLFF	TGTGCCAGCAGCTTTCCGCACTTCGAAAAACTGTTTTTT
TRBV15	NA	NA	TRBJ1-5	CATSGRQRERSF	TGTGCCACCAGCGGCCGACAGCGTGAAAGATCTTTT
TRBV5-1	NA	NA	TRBJ2-1	CASGSSYNEQFF	TGCGCCAGCGGGAGCTCCTACAATGAGCAGTTCTTC
TRBV18	NA	TRBD1	TRBJ2-1	CASSPGGQGAIRDEQFF	TGTGCCAGCTCCCCGGGGGGACAGGGGGCGATTCGGGATGAGCAGTTCTTC
TRBV5-1	NA	NA	TRBJ1-2	CASSLGGVRNYGYPF	TGCGCCAGCAGCTTGGGGGGGGTCCGGAACTATGGCTACCCCTTC
TRBV18	NA	NA	TRBJ2-7	CASSLRYEQYF	TGTGCCAGCTCACTTCGCTACGAGCAGTACTTC
TRBV5-1	NA	NA	TRBJ2-1	CASSVGQLSYNEQFF	TGCGCCAGCAGCGTTGGACAGTTATCCTACAATGAGCAGTTCTTC
TRBV25-1	few	TRBD1	TRBJ1-4	CASSERQGLGEKLFF	TGTGCCAGCAGTGAGAGACAGGGTTTGGGAGAAAAACTGTTTTTT
TRBV11-2	NA	NA	TRBJ2-7	CASSLVGSLSYEQYF	TGTGCCAGCAGCTTAGTGGGCAGTTTATCCTACGAGCAGTACTTC
TRBV10-3	few	NA	TRBJ2-7	CAIGWDSDYEQYF	TGTGCCATCGGCTGGGACTCCGACTACGAGCAGTACTTC
TRBV6-1	NA	TRBD1	TRBJ1-1	CASRNPGTGGTEAFF	TGTGCCAGCCGTAATCCTGGGACAGGGGGCACTGAAGCTTTCTTT
TRBV11-3	NA	NA	TRBJ2-2	CASSAEGRAGELFF	TGTGCCAGCAGCGCGGAGGGCCGCGCCGGGGAGCTGTTTTTT
TRBV5-1	NA	NA	TRBJ1-6	CASSLLTGNFYNSPLHF	TGCGCCAGCAGCTTGCTTACAGGGAACTTCTATAATTCACCCCTCCACTTT
TRBV7-7	NA	TRBD2	TRBJ2-1	CASSQRLAGGPGEQFF	TGTGCCAGCAGCCAACGACTAGCGGGGGGGCCGGGTGAGCAGTTCTTC
TRBV6-1	NA	TRBD1	TRBJ1-2	CASSEVFRGRPYGYTF	TGTGCCAGCAGTGAAGTTTTCAGGGGGCGCCCCTATGGCTACACCTTC